Listed here are 10 T cell receptor beta chains from one sample, sequenced in a study of T cells after yellow fever vaccination. Via MiXCR, TCRdb re-called the 5' RACE reads, giving one row per CDR3 protein. The sample contains roughly 320,000 distinct CDR3 sequences, over 8.5% of which appear only once. The input for sequencing was CD4+ T cells sorted from PBMCs, taken 45 days after the yellow fever booster vaccination. The receptors originated from a man aged 18 to 29 who received the YFV17D yellow fever vaccine.

The rearrangement links TRBV4-2 to TRBJ2-5; TRBD2 aligns across 15 bases. The V gene's germline CDR1 is LGHNA and CDR2 YNFKEQ. The CDR3 has 16 residues. V lost 3 bases and J lost 5; bases outside the gene matches: 4. CDR3 residues: CASSHGLAGGPETQYF. The CDR3 DNA reads TGTGCCAGCAGCCATGGACTAGCGGGGGGGCCGGAGACCCAGTACTTC.

The chain recombines TRBV20-1 with TRBJ2-3, with 15 bases that match TRBD2. V lost 3 bases, J lost 2 bases, and 3 bases stayed unmatched. This CDR3 region has 16 residues. Germline V gene lookup returns CDR1 DFQATT and CDR2 SNEGSKA (reference sequence). CDR3 residues: CSARGLAGGYTDTQYF. The CDR3 nucleotides are TGCAGTGCTAGGGGACTAGCGGGGGGCTACACAGATACGCAGTATTTT.

CDR3: CASSHGQESSYNSPLHF. The CDR3 DNA reads as TGTGCCAGCAGCCACGGACAGGAGAGCTCCTATAATTCACCCCTCCACTTT. V is TRBV3-1 and J is TRBJ1-6; 7 bases agree with TRBD1. The germline CDR1 and CDR2 sequences are LGHDT and YNNKEL (reference sequence). The CDR3 loop spans 17 amino acids. With V trimmed by 3 bases and J by 0 bases, 5 bases remained unmatched.

This chain joins TRBV19 and TRBJ2-2, with D perhaps TRBD1 (5 bases). Germline assignment: CDR1 LNHDA and CDR2 SQIVND (reference sequence). CDR3 size: 15 residues. V was cut by 0 bases and J by 4 bases, with 9 bases left in between. DNA of the CDR3: TGTGCCAGTAGTATAGATATCCAGGGCACCGGGGAGCTGTTTTTT. Translated, it gives CASSIDIQGTGELFF.

Regarding this clonotype: Here the CDR3 omits its conserved ending phenylalanine or tryptophan, so a read error is the likely source. The chain links TRBV6-6 to TRBJ1-2, with D perhaps TRBD1 (6 bases). Trimming left V 5 bases short and J 9 bases short, with 16 bases between. This CDR3 comprises 13 residues. The germline gives CDR1 MNHNY, CDR2 SVGAGI (reference sequence). For the CDR3, the DNA is TGTGCCAGCAGTCCCGGGGACATGTTTAGCTACACCTCC. Encoded protein: CASSPGDMFSYTS.

The V call is TRBV12-3 or TRBV12-4, the J call TRBJ1-3, with D uncertain. With 3 bases removed from V and 2 bases from J, the gap between germline ends came to 11 bases. This CDR3 spans 15 amino acids. The CDR3 reads CASSFSGSTGNTIYF. CDR3 nucleotide sequence: TGTGCCAGCAGTTTTTCGGGTAGCACTGGAAACACCATATATTTT.

The CDR3 DNA reads as TGTGCCATCAGTCCTCGACTATCCCCGAACACCGGGGAGCTGTTTTTT. Its translation is CAISPRLSPNTGELFF. The V gene is TRBV10-3, the J gene TRBJ2-2; TRBD2 is a possible D gene (5 bases). The CDR3 contains 16 residues. Trimming shortened V by 5 bases and J by 0 bases, and 13 bases separated the two germline ends. Germline assignment: CDR1 ENHRY and CDR2 SYGVKD.

This clonotype came up a few times. V is TRBV7-9 and J is TRBJ1-1, with 7 bases identical to TRBD1. The CDR3 loop spans 15 amino acids. With 4 bases clipped from V and 4 bases from J, the junction kept 9 bases outside the gene matches. The germline CDR1 and CDR2 sequences are SEHNR and FQNEAQ (reference sequence). The CDR3 loop reads CASSWAGTVFTEAFF. CDR3 nucleotides: TGTGCCAGCAGCTGGGCCGGGACAGTTTTCACTGAAGCTTTCTTT.

The CDR3 bases are TGCGCCAGCAGCTTGGGAGGGCCACCCAACGCTGAAGCTTTCTTT. It yields the protein CASSLGGPPNAEAFF. V and J are TRBV5-1 and TRBJ1-1; D not certain. The V gene lost 0 bases and the J gene lost 6 bases, with 15 bases spanning the gap. Germline V gene sequence: CDR1 SGHRS, CDR2 YFSETQ. This CDR3 is 15 amino acids long.

This clonotype has a handful of counts. The chain links TRBV6-5 to TRBJ2-2, with a weak D call TRBD2 (6 bases). Germline loops: CDR1 MNHEY, CDR2 SVGAGI. V dropped 6 bases and J dropped 7 bases, with 18 bases sitting between them. The CDR3 covers 15 residues. The chain's CDR3 is CASRKLAVGGGELFF. In DNA, the CDR3 is TGTGCCAGCAGAAAACTAGCTGTGGGAGGCGGGGAGCTGTTTTTT.